Following are 12 T cell receptor beta chains from one sample sequenced in a study of CD8 T cells in Susac syndrome. After extraction with the RNeasy kit, about 0.45 to 1 ug of the RNA was reverse transcribed using random hexamers. TCRdb reprocessed the immunoSEQ multiplex PCR reads via MiXCR and lists one record per CDR3 protein. The table includes 100,000 to 150,000 distinct CDR3 sequences, 85% to 95% detected once. Sequenced input: CD8+ T cells from PBMCs. The source is a human donor with multiple sclerosis.

The chain employs TRBV5-1 and TRBJ1-2; D not certain. From germline, CDR1 is SGHRS and CDR2 YFSETQ. The CDR3 spans 11 residues. Trimming removed 6 bases at V and 8 bases at J, with 11 bases between. CDR3 bases: TGCGCCAGCATGGGAGGGTCCGGCTACACCTTC. Its translation is CASMGGSGYTF.

With regard to this clonotype: The junction shows a germline mismatch at one end, possibly a read error. The chain couples TRBV9 to TRBJ2-2; no definite D call. The germline CDR1 and CDR2 sequences are SGDLS and YYNGEE. CDR3 size: 12 residues. The CDR3 spells CASSENAGELFF. In DNA form, the CDR3 reads TGTGCCAGCAGCGAGAACGCCGGGGAGCTGTTTTTT.

The chain employs TRBV27 and TRBJ2-7, with 14 bases that match TRBD2. Germline loops: CDR1 MNHEY, CDR2 SMNVEV (reference sequence). J gave up 7 bases and V 5 bases, and 7 bases lay outside the gene matches. The CDR3 is 15 residues long. The chain's CDR3 is CASSTGTSGRGEQYV. DNA of the CDR3: TGTGCCAGCAGTACGGGGACTAGCGGGAGAGGTGAGCAGTACGTC.

The chain recombines TRBV28 with TRBJ2-3; D ambiguous. Germline V gene lookup returns CDR1 MDHEN and CDR2 SYDVKM. V lost 6 bases and J lost 1, with 11 bases in between. The CDR3 sequence is 14 residues long. The CDR3 sequence: CASRAGFGTDTQYF. For the CDR3, the DNA is TGTGCCAGCAGAGCCGGGTTTGGCACAGATACGCAGTATTTT.

The CDR3 DNA reads as TGTGCCAGCAGCCCCAGGATGGGTCATTCGGGAGATACGCAGTATTTT. Translated: CASSPRMGHSGDTQYF. The rearrangement joins TRBV7-6 to TRBJ2-3; D not certain. Germline V gives CDR1 SGHVS, CDR2 FNYEAQ. Trimming took off 5 bases at V and 5 bases at J, with 20 bases between the two ends. The CDR3 runs to 16 residues.

V usage is TRBV7-9 and J usage is TRBJ2-7; possible D gene TRBD1, 5 bases. Deletions cut 7 bases from V and 1 base from J, with 11 bases between. CDR1 is SEHNR and CDR2 is FQNEAQ in the germline V gene (reference sequence). The CDR3 contains 13 residues. CDR3 sequence reads: CASMTVSSYEQYV. CDR3 nucleotides: TGTGCCAGCATGACAGTTTCTTCCTACGAGCAGTACGTC.

The V gene is TRBV7-9, the J gene TRBJ2-1, with 9 bases fitting TRBD1. This CDR3 comprises 13 residues. Germline V CDR1 and CDR2: SEHNR, FQNEAQ (reference sequence). With 2 bases clipped from V and 8 bases from J, the junction kept 1 base outside the gene matches. CDR3 DNA sequence: TGTGCCAGCAGCTTAACAGGGGGCCATGAGCAGTTCTTC. Translated: CASSLTGGHEQFF.

This chain connects TRBV5-1 to TRBJ1-2, with 9 bases fitting TRBD1. The CDR3 contains 16 residues. With V trimmed by 4 bases and J by 5 bases, 12 bases remained unmatched. Germline V gene data show CDR1 as SGHRS and CDR2 as YFSETQ. CDR3: CASSPKLQGAPYGYTF. Written as DNA, the CDR3 is TGCGCCAGCAGCCCAAAATTACAGGGGGCTCCTTATGGCTACACCTTC. The full variable domain, in which reference TRBV5-1 and TRBJ1-2 provide the parts outside the CDR3, is KAGVTQTPRYLIKTRGQQVTLSCSPISGHRSVSWYQQTPGQGLQFLFEYFSETQRNKGNFPGRFSGRQFSNSRSEMNVSTLELGDSALYLCASSPKLQGAPYGYTFGSGTRLTVV.

The V and J genes are TRBV20-1 and TRBJ1-2; possibly TRBD1 for D (6 bases). Trimming left V 4 bases short and J 3 bases short, with 15 bases between. The CDR3 loop spans 14 amino acids. The germline V gene encodes CDR1 DFQATT and CDR2 SNEGSKA (reference sequence). The CDR3, as DNA: TGCAGTGCTAAGGGACAAACCTACGACTATGGCTACACCTTC. Translated, it gives CSAKGQTYDYGYTF.

V and J are TRBV4-1 and TRBJ1-1; D is unresolved. Germline CDR1 MGHRA, CDR2 YSYEKL. This CDR3 is 15 amino acids long. With 5 bases removed from V and 5 bases from J, the gap between germline ends came to 18 bases. CDR3 region: CASSLRAQVRTEAFF. The CDR3, as DNA: TGCGCCAGCAGCTTGAGGGCCCAGGTCAGGACTGAAGCTTTCTTT.

The chain couples TRBV7-8 to TRBJ2-3, with TRBD2 matching 7 bases. The germline V gene encodes CDR1 SGHVS and CDR2 FQNEAQ. The CDR3 length is 15 residues. Trimming at V came to 0 bases and at J to 6 bases, leaving 6 bases not matched to a gene. Here the CDR3 reads CASSLARGRRDTQYF. The CDR3 DNA follows: TGTGCCAGCAGCTTAGCGCGGGGGAGGAGGGATACGCAGTATTTT.

The chain recombines TRBV12-3 or TRBV12-4 with TRBJ1-5, with D unresolved. The CDR3 length is 14 residues. V was clipped by 3 bases and J by 0 bases, with 6 bases between them. CDR3 nucleotide sequence: TGTGCCAGCAGTTTCGCGTATAGCAATCAGCCCCAGCATTTT. Protein product: CASSFAYSNQPQHF.